This T cell receptor beta chain was retrieved from a study of T-cell memory formation after mild COVID-19. Study results and limitations: The SARS-CoV-2 specificity of second-wave clones reaching peak at day 37 remained unverified. There were some responding clones in pre-infection memory, which suggested that cross-reactive memory had joined. CD4+ contracting clones lay mainly in CM and EM, CD8+ ones in EMRA.

With 3 bases removed from V and 6 bases from J, the gap between germline ends came to 5 bases. The germline V gene has CDR1 SEHNR and CDR2 FQNEAQ (reference sequence). The length of the CDR3 is 12 residues. This clonotype showed up just a few times. Its antigen is currently unknown. TCRdb fed the 5' RACE reads into MiXCR, producing one record per CDR3 protein. The table includes 100,000 to 130,000 distinct CDR3 sequences, 15% to 20% detected once. The origin of this receptor is a man aged 18 to 35 who had mild COVID-19 (a few samples of this study predate the infection). Cell type and time point are not known. Sequenced material: PBMCs or a T cell subset sorted from them (not recorded which). This chain links TRBV7-9 with TRBJ2-2; D gene unclear. Here the CDR3 DNA reads TGTGCCAGCAGCTTCGGGCCCGGGGAGCTGTTTTTT. Translation: CASSFGPGELFF.